The TCR beta chain described here comes from a study of molecular identifiers for immune sequencing clone quantification. The sample holds many counts of this clonotype. The target antigen is unknown. Listed TCR primers and previously described methods were used for bulk TCR libraries. TCRdb passed the PCR reads through MiXCR, listing each CDR3 protein once. The table lists approximately 550,000 distinct CDR3 sequences, about 26% of them singletons. Findings and caveats of the study: Whereas clones above 20 RNA copies held under 1% of naive-cell molecules, they held over 97% of effector molecules.

The V gene end was trimmed by 4 bases and the J gene end by 6 bases; junction bases not matched to a gene: 9. The germline gives CDR1 SEHNR, CDR2 FQNEAQ (reference sequence). This CDR3 has 16 residues. The gene calls are TRBV7-9 and TRBJ2-3; the match to TRBD2 covers 11 bases. The specimen sequenced was naive CD8+ T cells from blood, with Jurkat cell RNA spiked in. Subset given: FACS-sorted CD8+CD4-CCR7+CD45RA+ naive T cells. This clonotype was sampled from a human donor in good health. Some libraries in this study had Jurkat cell RNA spiked in. Here the CDR3 DNA reads TGTGCCAGCAGCTCGACTAGCGGGGTGACTGGGGATACGCAGTATTTT. Its protein is CASSSTSGVTGDTQYF.